The 12 T cell receptor beta chains presented below share a single source sample, sequenced in a study of neurological immune-mediated disorders. The sample's time point: longitudinal time-point 2. TCRdb reprocessed the 5' RACE reads with MiXCR, giving one entry per CDR3 protein. The data contain 81,000 or so distinct CDR3 sequences, about 13% of them singletons. The material sequenced was PBMCs. The receptors derive from a female donor with HTLV-1-associated myelopathy (HAM/TSP).

The chain employs TRBV7-2 and TRBJ2-2; TRBD2 aligns across 12 bases. This CDR3 region has 19 residues. Germline V gives CDR1 SGHTA, CDR2 FQGNSA. Germline trimming cut 3 bases from V and 0 bases from J; bases unmatched to any gene: 8. The CDR3 protein is CASSFPSGGAEPNTGELFF. Written as DNA, the CDR3 is TGTGCCAGCAGCTTCCCTAGCGGGGGGGCAGAGCCGAACACCGGGGAGCTGTTTTTT.

V is TRBV5-5 and J is TRBJ1-5; TRBD1 might be the D (5 bases). Germline V gene sequence: CDR1 SGHKS, CDR2 YYEKEE (reference sequence). V dropped 0 bases and J dropped 4 bases, with 11 bases sitting between them. CDR3 length: 15 residues. The DNA of the CDR3 is TGTGCCAGCAGCTTGGATGGGGGACCGAATCAGCCCCAGCATTTT. Amino acid sequence: CASSLDGGPNQPQHF.

As concerns this clonotype: Just one base apart from a much larger clone, this may be a read error. DNA of the CDR3: TGCACCAGCAGGCAGAAAGAGACCCAGTACTTC. Amino acid sequence: CTSRQKETQYF. This chain uses TRBV5-1 with TRBJ2-5; D is undetermined. CDR3 length equals 11 residues. Germline V gene sequence: CDR1 SGHRS, CDR2 YFSETQ.

This clonotype was observed at least ten times. The chain links TRBV15 to TRBJ2-7; D uncertain. This CDR3 region has 12 residues. Trimming took off 0 bases at V and 2 bases at J, with 2 bases between the two ends. The germline CDR1 and CDR2 sequences are LNHNV and YYDKDF (reference sequence). This CDR3 reads CATSREPYEQYF. The CDR3 coding sequence is TGTGCCACCAGCAGAGAGCCCTACGAGCAGTACTTC.

In this sample, this clonotype turned up many times. This chain connects TRBV29-1 to TRBJ2-3; the D is unclear. The CDR3 contains 10 residues. The germline V gene has CDR1 SQVTM and CDR2 ANQGSEA. Trimming removed 2 bases at V and 7 bases at J, with 4 bases between. The DNA for the CDR3 is TGCAGCGTTGAATTAAATACGCAGTATTTT. Protein sequence: CSVELNTQYF.

This clonotype was counted many times. The chain combines TRBV20-1 with TRBJ2-7, with D tentatively TRBD2 (6 bases). CDR1 and CDR2 (germline): DFQATT, SNEGSKA (reference sequence). The CDR3 has 15 amino acids. Trimming removed 2 bases from V and 5 bases from J, with 19 bases in between. Here the CDR3 reads CSARSPNRDFDEQYF. CDR3 nucleotide sequence: TGCAGTGCTAGATCCCCTAACCGGGACTTTGACGAGCAGTACTTC.

Comments on this clonotype: The DNA is left out, because the CDR3 cannot be placed on it with certainty; the CDR3 is given as TCRdb lists it. The chain carries TRBV5-6 and TRBJ2-2; the table's TRBD2 call for D was not verified on the DNA. The germline gives CDR1 SGHDT, CDR2 YYEEEE. The CDR3 has 22 amino acids, counting both end residues. The CDR3 region is CAISTSGSSYEQYFGPGGELFF.

This clonotype was observed at least ten times. CDR3 in DNA: TGTGCCAGCAGTTCTCCCGGACGGTCGAGAACGGGAGAGACCCAGTACTTC. Protein sequence: CASSSPGRSRTGETQYF. The chain carries TRBV12-3 or TRBV12-4 and TRBJ2-5; D gene uncertain. V lost 4 bases and J lost 4, with 22 bases in between. This CDR3 has 17 amino acids.

This clonotype showed up many times. V is TRBV6-2 or TRBV6-3 and J is TRBJ2-5; either TRBD1 or TRBD2 may supply D (5 bases each). The CDR3 has 13 residues. Germline V gene sequence: CDR1 MNHEY, CDR2 SVGEGT. V was shortened by 2 bases and J by 13 bases, with 17 bases between the two germline ends. The CDR3 sequence is CASSYARGDRGYF. CDR3 in DNA: TGTGCCAGCAGTTACGCAAGAGGGGATCGCGGGTACTTC.

This clonotype appeared many times. The chain recombines TRBV7-3 with TRBJ2-3; D possibly corresponds to TRBD2 (5 bases). This CDR3 region has 14 residues. Trimming cost V 4 bases and J 1 base, with 9 bases left between them. Germline CDR1 is SGHTA and CDR2 is FQGTGA. The CDR3 nucleotides read TGTGCCAGCAGCTCCAGCGGTCGCACAGATACGCAGTATTTT. Translating gives CASSSSGRTDTQYF.

This clonotype was counted at least ten times. For the CDR3, the DNA is TGTGCCAGCAGTTCCCTGGGGGAGCAGTACTTC. Residues: CASSSLGEQYF. The chain is built from TRBV6-5 and TRBJ2-7; no definite D call. Germline CDR1 MNHEY, CDR2 SVGAGI. V lost 4 bases to trimming and J lost 7 bases, with 8 bases between them. CDR3 size: 11 residues.

This clonotype has at least ten counts. J is TRBJ2-1 and V is TRBV5-1; maybe TRBD2 (6 bases). This CDR3 comprises 11 residues. CDR1 and CDR2 from the germline V gene are SGHRS and YFSETQ. Between the trimmed V and J ends, which lost 5 bases and 8 bases, there was a span of 8 bases. The CDR3 DNA reads as TGCGCCAGCAGAAAGCGGGATGAGCAGTTCTTC. Translating gives CASRKRDEQFF.